Each of the 5 T cell receptor beta chains below was sequenced from the same sample in a study of T cells in Graves' hyperthyroidism and ophthalmopathy. Amplification yielded TCR beta CDR3 regions, with RNA transcripts as the source. The primer set for the first-round RT-PCR of the TCR CDR3 was HTBI. Each CDR3 protein is one row after TCRdb ran MiXCR on the multiplex PCR reads. The table lists about 640,000 distinct CDR3 sequences, roughly 20% of them singletons. The specimen sequenced was blood. Receptors were obtained from a man aged 25 to 45 with Graves' ophthalmopathy.

Comments on this clonotype: One junction end disagrees with the germline gene, perhaps due to a read error. DNA for the CDR3: TGTGCCAGCAGTAAACCCGGGACGTTAGCCTACGGGCAGTACTTC. Its translation: CASSKPGTLAYGQYF. This chain connects TRBV7-9 to TRBJ2-7; D might be TRBD1 or TRBD2, each matching 5 bases. This CDR3 has 15 amino acids. Germline V gene lookup returns CDR1 SEHNR and CDR2 FQNEAQ (reference sequence).

This clonotype has a handful of counts. The V and J genes are TRBV10-3 and TRBJ2-1, with 10 bases aligning to TRBD2. V dropped 4 bases and J dropped 3; count of bases not matched to a gene: 3. Germline V CDR1 and CDR2: ENHRY, SYGVKD. This CDR3 is built from 15 residues. This CDR3 is CAISGAGGFYNEQFF. CDR3 in DNA: TGTGCCATCAGTGGAGCGGGAGGGTTCTACAATGAGCAGTTCTTC.

The genes are TRBV7-9 and TRBJ2-7; unclear D gene. Germline V lookup: CDR1 SEHNR, CDR2 FQNEAQ (reference sequence). V was cut by 4 bases and J by 4 bases, with 8 bases left in between. The CDR3 is made up of 12 amino acids. For the CDR3, the DNA is TGTGCCAGCAGCTCAGCTGTTTACGAGCAGTACTTC. Translated, it gives CASSSAVYEQYF.

The CDR3 nucleotides read TGCGCCAGCAGCCCAAGCAACCTAGCGATCTGGTACAATGAGCAGTTCTTC. This gives the protein CASSPSNLAIWYNEQFF. V and J are TRBV5-1 and TRBJ2-1; D is possibly TRBD2 (6 bases). Germline V gene sequence: CDR1 SGHRS, CDR2 YFSETQ. This CDR3 has 17 amino acids. V lost 4 bases to trimming and J lost 4 bases, with 21 bases between them.

There are many counts of this clonotype. V and J are TRBV2 and TRBJ1-1, with 9 bases lining up with TRBD1. V lost 7 bases and J lost 2; bases outside the gene matches: 5. CDR3 length equals 14 residues. Per germline, CDR1 SNHLY and CDR2 FYNNEI. The CDR3 DNA reads TGTGCCAGCACCGGACAGGGGATCAACACTGAAGCTTTCTTT. It yields the protein CASTGQGINTEAFF. The variable domain in full, with the rest retrieved from reference TRBV2 and TRBJ1-1, is EPEVTQTPSHQVTQMGQEVILRCVPISNHLYFYWYRQILGQKVEFLVSFYNNEISEKSEIFDDQFSVERPDGSNFTLKIRSTKLEDSAMYFCASTGQGINTEAFFGQGTRLTVV.